Below are 20 T cell receptor beta chains sequenced from a single sample in a study of early T cells in non-severe SARS-CoV-2 infection listed by TCRdb under 2021. The library was produced with 5' RACE. TCRdb shows the sequencer as NextSeq 500. Using fastp at Q25 and MiXCR, TCRdb reprocessed the public reads and kept productive beta chains. One record per CDR3 amino acid sequence lists the most common genes and DNA. This sample lists approximately 31,000 distinct CDR3 sequences; approximately 5% were detected once. The ten biggest clones cover roughly 5% of the sample. Input material: whole blood. These receptors were collected from an adult who was a healthcare worker with PCR-confirmed SARS-CoV-2 infection or an uninfected control (not recorded which).

This clonotype was seen a handful of times. The chain's CDR3 is CATGLAGANTGELFF. In nucleotides, the CDR3 is TGTGCCACCGGACTAGCGGGCGCGAACACCGGGGAGCTGTTTTTT. J is TRBJ2-2 and V is TRBV24-1; 11 nucleotides match TRBD2. The CDR3 is 15 residues long. Germline values: CDR1 KGHDR, CDR2 SFDVKD. Losses at the gene ends were 9 bases for V and 0 bases for J; bases not matched to a gene: 2.

This clonotype was counted many times. V gene TRBV11-2 combines with J gene TRBJ2-3; D perhaps matches TRBD2 (6 bases). Germline V gene data show CDR1 as SGHAT and CDR2 as FQNNGV. The CDR3 contains 12 residues. V was cut by 5 bases and J by 6 bases, with 9 bases left in between. The DNA of the CDR3 is TGTGCCAGCAGCATAGCGGTTGATACGCAGTATTTT. This codes for CASSIAVDTQYF.

By share of the sample, this clonotype is medium-sized. The rearrangement uses TRBV20-1 and TRBJ2-2; D ambiguous. Looked up from germline, CDR1 is DFQATT and CDR2 is SNEGSKA (reference sequence). V lost 6 bases, J lost 2 bases, and 19 bases lay in between. This CDR3 is 16 amino acids long. Here the CDR3 reads CSANPFGGPNTGELFF. In DNA, the CDR3 is TGCAGTGCCAACCCGTTCGGCGGCCCAAACACCGGGGAGCTGTTTTTT.

This clonotype came up many times. The rearrangement joins TRBV20-1 to TRBJ2-7; 7 bases are a match to TRBD1. V was clipped by 5 bases and J by 2 bases; unmatched bases: 9. This CDR3 has 14 residues. From germline, CDR1 is DFQATT and CDR2 SNEGSKA (reference sequence). The CDR3 DNA follows: TGCAGTGCTGCCACAGGGCAGGGGGCCTACGAGCAGTACTTC. Protein sequence: CSAATGQGAYEQYF.

This clonotype has a count of ten or more. This chain links TRBV4-2 with TRBJ2-3; 9 bases agree with TRBD2. With 4 bases clipped from V and 5 bases from J, the junction kept 13 bases outside the gene matches. Germline CDR1 LGHNA, CDR2 YNFKEQ. CDR3 length: 17 residues. The CDR3 bases are TGTGCCAGCAGCCGAGGCGGGGCGGGAGGGCCCGGAGATACGCAGTATTTT. This translates into CASSRGGAGGPGDTQYF.

This clonotype was counted ten times or more. The chain is built from TRBV28 and TRBJ2-7, with TRBD1 matching over 7 bases. Unmatched junction bases numbered 10, after V lost 2 bases and J lost 6 bases. The CDR3 length is 15 residues. Germline V CDR1 and CDR2: MDHEN, SYDVKM. CDR3 sequence: CASSLDRVVRGEQYF. CDR3 coding DNA: TGTGCCAGCAGTTTAGACAGGGTCGTCCGGGGCGAGCAGTACTTC.

The rearrangement links TRBV6-2 or TRBV6-3 to TRBJ2-5, with D tentatively TRBD2 (5 bases). V gave up 2 bases and J gave up 5 bases, with 12 bases separating them. This CDR3 is built from 14 residues. Germline CDR1 reads MNHEY; CDR2 reads SVGEGT. CDR3: CASSYSGSGETQYF. The CDR3 coding sequence is TGTGCCAGCAGTTACAGTGGGAGCGGCGAGACCCAGTACTTC.

This clonotype was seen repeatedly, ten times or more. The chain uses TRBV7-2 and TRBJ2-4; D gene uncertain. Trimming removed 3 bases at V and 1 base at J, with 7 bases between. Per the germline V gene, CDR1 is SGHTA and CDR2 is FQGNSA. There are 14 residues in the CDR3. CDR3 protein: CASSLGGAKNIQYF. For the CDR3, the DNA is TGTGCCAGCAGCTTGGGTGGGGCCAAAAACATTCAGTACTTC.

This clonotype was counted at least ten times. The rearrangement joins TRBV12-3 or TRBV12-4 to TRBJ2-7; 8 bases map to TRBD1. Germline trimming cut 6 bases from V and 5 bases from J; bases unmatched to any gene: 9. The CDR3 is 14 amino acids. The CDR3 here is CASSYGQGSHEQYF. The DNA of the CDR3 is TGTGCCAGCAGCTACGGACAGGGAAGTCACGAGCAGTACTTC.

This clonotype occurred many times. The chain uses TRBV27 and TRBJ2-3; 15 bases align to TRBD2. CDR1 is MNHEY, CDR2 SMNVEV, per germline (reference sequence). V shed 2 bases, J shed 5 bases, and the junction held 17 bases outside the gene matches. The CDR3 sequence is 21 residues long. In nucleotides, the CDR3 is TGTGCCAGCAGTTTAAGGGCCCCAACCAGTTGGGGACTAGCGGGAGGAGATACGCAGTATTTT. Residues: CASSLRAPTSWGLAGGDTQYF.

The chain uses TRBV27 and TRBJ2-2; 8 nucleotides agree with TRBD1. The length of the CDR3 is 15 residues. V shed 5 bases and J 7 bases; nucleotides not matched to a gene: 9. Germline V gene lookup returns CDR1 MNHEY and CDR2 SMNVEV (reference sequence). This CDR3 reads CASSVQGELGGELFF. CDR3 nucleotide sequence: TGTGCCAGCAGTGTACAGGGGGAACTTGGCGGGGAGCTGTTTTTT.

The chain has TRBV7-6 and TRBJ2-3; 12 bases agree with TRBD2. Germline loops: CDR1 SGHVS, CDR2 FNYEAQ. V was clipped by 6 bases and J by 6 bases; unmatched bases: 7. The CDR3 runs 15 residues. CDR3 amino acids: CASSRLAGAGDTQYF. The CDR3 coding sequence is TGTGCCAGCAGTCGACTAGCGGGAGCCGGGGATACGCAGTATTTT.

This clonotype was counted many times. This chain's CDR3 is CASSYRGNEQFF. CDR3 DNA sequence: TGTGCCAGCAGTTACAGGGGCAATGAGCAGTTCTTC. This rearrangement joins TRBV11-2 to TRBJ2-1; 7 bases are shared with TRBD1. Trimming at V came to 6 bases and at J to 6 bases, leaving 2 bases not matched to a gene. The CDR3 consists of 12 residues. The germline gives CDR1 SGHAT, CDR2 FQNNGV. Looking up the rest from reference TRBV11-2 and TRBJ2-1 gives the full variable domain: EAGVAQSPRYKIIEKRQSVAFWCNPISGHATLYWYQQILGQGPKLLIQFQNNGVVDDSQLPKDRFSAERLKGVDSTLKIQPAKLEDSAVYLCASSYRGNEQFFGPGTRLTVL.

This clonotype was seen ten or more times. The genes are TRBV11-2 and TRBJ2-7, with TRBD1 matching 10 bases. The CDR3 is 14 amino acids. V lost 6 bases, J lost 5 bases, and 7 bases stayed unmatched. The V gene's germline CDR1 is SGHAT and CDR2 FQNNGV. The DNA for the CDR3 is TGTGCCAGCAGTTTCGGGACAGGGGAGCACGAGCAGTACTTC. Translating it yields CASSFGTGEHEQYF.

This clonotype was observed a handful of times. V usage is TRBV11-2 and J usage is TRBJ2-3, with D unresolved. The CDR3 contains 16 residues. CDR1 and CDR2 from the germline V gene are SGHAT and FQNNGV. Trimming shortened V by 0 bases and J by 2 bases, and 12 bases separated the two germline ends. In DNA, the CDR3 is TGTGCCAGCAGCTTAGATTCGGCTCCAAACACAGATACGCAGTATTTT. Its translation is CASSLDSAPNTDTQYF.

As regards this clonotype: This could be a read error, since a much larger clone is one nucleotide away. The chain uses TRBV24-1 and TRBJ2-1; a possible D gene is TRBD1 (5 bases). Germline V CDR1 and CDR2: KGHDR, SFDVKD. Deletions cut 7 bases from V and 4 bases from J, with 13 bases between. The CDR3 is made up of 14 amino acids. The CDR3 nucleotides are TGTGCCACCAGGGGGCTGGAGCCTTACAATGAGCAGTTCTTC. It codes for CATRGLEPYNEQFF.

This clonotype was seen at least ten times. This chain connects TRBV19 to TRBJ1-5; D remains ambiguous. Per the germline V gene, CDR1 is LNHDA and CDR2 is SQIVND (reference sequence). This CDR3 is built from 16 residues. Trimming pared 2 bases from V and 2 bases from J, leaving 13 bases between. This CDR3 reads CASSITVVGGNQPQHF. CDR3 nucleotide sequence: TGTGCCAGTAGTATAACAGTGGTCGGGGGCAATCAGCCCCAGCATTTT.

V usage is TRBV18 and J usage is TRBJ2-5, with 7 bases matching TRBD1. V lost 3 bases and J lost 1; bases outside the gene matches: 8. CDR1 KGHSH and CDR2 LQKENI come from the germline V gene. CDR3 length equals 16 residues. The CDR3 DNA reads as TGTGCCAGCTCACCCCGGCCACAGGGGACCCAAGAGACCCAGTACTTC. It encodes CASSPRPQGTQETQYF.

This clonotype was seen repeatedly, ten times or more. The chain recombines TRBV7-9 with TRBJ2-7, with 7 bases matching TRBD2. The V gene end was trimmed by 3 bases and the J gene end by 2 bases; junction bases not matched to a gene: 10. Germline V gene lookup returns CDR1 SEHNR and CDR2 FQNEAQ (reference sequence). The CDR3 runs to 16 residues. CDR3 protein: CASSLDGGRVPYEQYF. The CDR3 DNA reads TGTGCCAGCAGCTTGGACGGTGGGAGGGTTCCCTACGAGCAGTACTTC.

This clonotype was counted many times. The DNA for the CDR3 is TGTGCCAGCAGCTCACCTAGCGGGAGGGCAGATACGCAGTATTTT. It translates to CASSSPSGRADTQYF. This chain joins TRBV7-2 and TRBJ2-3; 12 bases are shared with TRBD2. The CDR3 is made up of 15 amino acids. CDR1 is SGHTA and CDR2 is FQGNSA in the germline V gene. J gave up 4 bases and V 4 bases, and 3 bases lay outside the gene matches.